The rows below give T cell receptor beta chains drawn from one sample of a study of T cells after yellow fever vaccination. TCRdb independently ran MiXCR on the 5' RACE reads; one entry per CDR3 protein. Of approximately 550,000 distinct CDR3 sequences listed, roughly 14% are singletons. The sequences come from PBMCs, collected on the day of the yellow fever booster vaccination. The receptors stem from a man under 40 who received the YFV17D yellow fever vaccine. CDR3s include the opening cysteine and the closing phenylalanine or tryptophan.

v_call cdr3_aa
TRBV7-2 CASSPMDRQETQYF
TRBV7-9 CASSTTDPPYEQYF
TRBV21-1 CASSKEVDRKGYTF
TRBV6-2/TRBV6-3 CASSYSLTHEQYF
TRBV12-3/TRBV12-4 CASSLGQAGEQYF
TRBV6-2/TRBV6-3 CASSYWDINTGELFF
TRBV19 CASRAPLGDEQFF
TRBV11-2 CASSFSPGTSVTGELFF
TRBV5-1 CASSLARGAYNEQFF
TRBV7-3 CASSLNPQGREAYTDTQYF
TRBV5-5 CATHPDGSSYNEQFF